This T cell receptor (beta chain) was captured in a study of blood T cell repertoires in COVID-19. Turning to the study itself: T cells, B-cell-depleted T cells, or PBMCs supplied cDNA or gDNA.

Only in-frame clones appear in the TCRdb table, and some are missing; sequencing was by immunoSEQ multiplex PCR. The sample includes about 150,000 clones, around 80% of them seen just once. The receptor's source is a woman between 70 and 85 years old in a cohort exposed to, infected with or recovered from COVID-19 (not recorded which). The sample consisted of PBMCs or T cells enriched from blood (not recorded which).

The CDR3 region has the DNA TGTGCCAGCGGCACCCCGGACAGGGTGGACACTGAAGCTTTCTTT. Protein sequence: CASGTPDRVDTEAFF. The chain couples TRBV28 to TRBJ1-1; 8 bases line up with TRBD1. The CDR3 is made up of 15 amino acids. The V gene's germline CDR1 is MDHEN and CDR2 SYDVKM. V was clipped by 8 bases and J by 3 bases; unmatched bases: 11.